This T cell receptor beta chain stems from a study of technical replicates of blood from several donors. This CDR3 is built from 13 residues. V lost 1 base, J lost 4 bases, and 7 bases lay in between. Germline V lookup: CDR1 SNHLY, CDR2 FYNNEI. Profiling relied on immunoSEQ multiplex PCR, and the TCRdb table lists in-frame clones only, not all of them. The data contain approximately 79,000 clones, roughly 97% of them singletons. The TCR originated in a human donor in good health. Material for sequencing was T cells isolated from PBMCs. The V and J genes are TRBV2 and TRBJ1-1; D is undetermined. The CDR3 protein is CASSEGEVTEAFF. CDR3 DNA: TGTGCCAGCAGTGAAGGCGAGGTCACTGAAGCTTTCTTT.